A selection of T cell receptor beta chains follows, all from one sample in a study of brain T cells in children with intractable seizures. Only in-frame clones appear in the TCRdb table, and some are missing; sequencing was by immunoSEQ multiplex PCR. The sample records tens of thousands of clones, roughly 89% being singletons. The sample here was peripheral blood, taken at surgery. The receptors originated from a girl aged 2-10 years with Rasmussen encephalitis and intractable seizures. Both conserved end residues are part of each CDR3. A D gene is named only where the DNA matches it firmly. Expanded clones are given a class, and other clones once, few, many or no size at all.

D gene,V gene,J gene,clone size,CDR3 protein,CDR3 DNA
.,TRBV6-1,TRBJ1-5,.,CASSEGLGNQPQHF,TGTGCCAGCAGTGAAGGTCTCGGCAATCAGCCCCAGCATTTT
.,TRBV14,TRBJ2-5,.,CASSPLGQETQYF,TGTGCCAGCAGCCCCCTGGGGCAAGAGACCCAGTACTTC
.,TRBV10-2,TRBJ1-2,.,CASSEWGLGFSGYTF,TGCGCCAGCAGTGAGTGGGGTCTCGGCTTTTCTGGCTACACCTTC
.,TRBV30,TRBJ1-1,.,CATRGAAEAFF,TGTGCCACGCGGGGGGCCGCTGAAGCTTTCTTT
TRBD2,TRBV2,TRBJ2-1,once,CASIKGPSGKDEQFF,TGTGCCAGCATCAAAGGGCCTAGCGGGAAGGATGAGCAGTTCTTC
.,TRBV19,TRBJ1-2,.,CASSPIAYGYTF,TGTGCCAGTAGTCCGATAGCGTATGGCTACACCTTC
.,TRBV5-1,TRBJ1-2,once,CASSLDTGSSGYTF,TGCGCCAGCAGCTTGGACACGGGCAGCTCTGGCTACACCTTC
.,TRBV9,TRBJ2-7,.,CASSVDLGTYEQYF,TGTGCCAGCAGCGTAGATTTGGGGACCTACGAGCAGTACTTC
.,TRBV18,TRBJ2-7,.,CASSPQGLDYEQYF,TGTGCCAGCTCACCTCAGGGCCTAGACTACGAGCAGTACTTC
.,TRBV7-3,TRBJ2-5,.,CASSFGGQETQYF,TGTGCCAGCAGCTTTGGGGGACAAGAGACCCAGTACTTC
TRBD1,TRBV6-2/TRBV6-3,TRBJ2-1,.,CASSNRLRDSYNEQFF,TGTGCCAGCAGTAACCGTCTCCGGGACAGTTACAATGAGCAGTTCTTC
.,TRBV30,TRBJ2-7,.,CAWAELGLGYEQYF,TGTGCCTGGGCAGAACTAGGTTTAGGCTACGAGCAGTACTTC
.,TRBV9,TRBJ2-7,.,CASSVGGDHSYEQYF,TGTGCCAGCAGCGTAGGAGGGGACCACTCCTACGAGCAGTACTTC
.,TRBV6-5,TRBJ1-3,.,CASSYSKGHSGNTIYF,TGTGCCAGCAGTTACTCCAAGGGCCACTCTGGAAACACCATATATTTT
TRBD1,TRBV4-1,TRBJ2-1,.,CASRWDRDNEQFF,TGCGCCAGCAGATGGGACAGGGATAATGAGCAGTTCTTC
TRBD2,TRBV19,TRBJ2-1,.,CASSKGLARNEQFF,TGTGCCAGTAGTAAGGGACTAGCACGCAATGAGCAGTTCTTC
TRBD1,TRBV7-3,TRBJ2-7,.,CASSLLGTGTSSSYEQYF,TGTGCCAGCAGCCTACTAGGGACAGGGACTTCCAGCTCCTACGAGCAGTACTTC
TRBD1,TRBV11-3,TRBJ2-7,.,CASSLGQGEQYF,TGTGCCAGCAGCTTAGGACAGGGCGAGCAGTACTTC
.,TRBV9,TRBJ2-7,.,CASSVRDSSSYEQYF,TGTGCCAGCAGCGTCCGGGACTCGAGCTCCTACGAGCAGTACTTC
.,TRBV6-6,TRBJ1-5,.,CASSRNPGRNRASNQPQHF,TGTGCCAGCAGCCGAAACCCGGGACGGAATAGGGCTAGCAATCAGCCCCAGCATTTT
.,TRBV3-1/TRBV3-2,TRBJ2-7,.,CASSQDPRGYEQYF,TGTGCCAGCAGCCAAGATCCGAGGGGCTACGAGCAGTACTTC
.,TRBV27,TRBJ2-2,.,CASSDPEEELFF,TGTGCCAGCAGTGACCCAGAGGAGGAGCTGTTTTTT
.,TRBV18,TRBJ2-3,.,CASSPRESDTQYF,TGTGCCAGCTCACCCAGGGAATCAGATACGCAGTATTTT
.,TRBV6-1,TRBJ2-1,.,CASSEAMGAYNEQFF,TGTGCCAGCAGTGAAGCGATGGGGGCCTACAATGAGCAGTTCTTC
.,TRBV19,TRBJ1-6,.,CASSIVTGNSPLHF,TGTGCCAGTAGTATAGTTACGGGAAATTCACCCCTCCACTTT